A selection of T cell receptor beta chains follows, all from one sample in a study of cytotoxic CD8 clonotypes in ibrutinib-treated CLL. Sequenced by immunoSEQ multiplex PCR; TCRdb stores in-frame clones only, minus some. The sample has roughly 330,000 clones, 67% seen once. Specimen: PBMCs, collected after 36 months of ibrutinib treatment. These receptors all stem from a human donor with chronic lymphocytic leukemia. CDR3s include the opening cysteine and the closing phenylalanine or tryptophan. The order of the fields is D gene, J gene, clone size, V gene, CDR3 DNA, CDR3 protein. The D gene is left open where the match is weak. The size of a clone is reported for some rows only, either as once, few or many, or as a class for expanded clones.

.	TRBJ2-3	.	TRBV20-1	TGCAGTGCTAGGGGCTTAGATACGCAGTATTTT	CSARGLDTQYF
TRBD1	TRBJ1-2	.	TRBV4-1	TGCGCCAGCAGCCGACTAGGACAGGGGCTGAGCGGCTACACCTTC	CASSRLGQGLSGYTF
.	TRBJ2-7	.	TRBV27	TGTGCCAGCAGTTTCTTCGGGGGTCCCTACGAGCAGTACTTC	CASSFFGGPYEQYF
.	TRBJ2-7	.	TRBV5-1	TGCGCCAGCAGCTTGGAGGGCAGGGTTGGCTACGAGCAGTACTTC	CASSLEGRVGYEQYF
TRBD1	TRBJ1-5	few	TRBV11-2	TGTGCCAGCAGCCGAGGACAGGGACCTAGCAATCAGCCCCAGCATTTT	CASSRGQGPSNQPQHF
TRBD1	TRBJ1-1	once	TRBV4-1	TGCGCCAGCAGCCAAGTCCAGGGGGCGTCAGCTGAAGCTTTCTTT	CASSQVQGASAEAFF
.	TRBJ2-7	.	TRBV28	TGTGCCAGCAGTTTACCCGGACTTCACCAGTACTTC	CASSLPGLHQYF
TRBD2	TRBJ2-7	few	TRBV13	TGTGCCAGCAGCTTAACAACGCGGACTAGCGGGAGCTACGAGCAGTACTTC	CASSLTTRTSGSYEQYF
TRBD1	TRBJ1-6	once	TRBV7-9	TGTGCCAGCAGCTCCAAAGGGACAGGGCTTAGCTCCTATAATTCACCCCTCCACTTT	CASSSKGTGLSSYNSPLHF
.	TRBJ1-5	few	TRBV7-2	TGTGCCAGCAGCCTTCACCCCCTCGGGCCCCAGCATTTT	CASSLHPLGPQHF
.	TRBJ2-7	.	TRBV15	TGTGCCACCAGCAGGGGCGTTGACAGGCCAAGCTCCTACGAGCAGTACTTC	CATSRGVDRPSSYEQYF
.	TRBJ2-1	.	TRBV6-5	TGTGCCAGCAGTTCCCCGGGCTATGAGCAGTTCTTC	CASSSPGYEQFF
TRBD1	TRBJ1-1	.	TRBV7-2	TGTGCCAGCAGCCGATACAGGGGGCGCTTTACTGAAGCTTTCTTT	CASSRYRGRFTEAFF
.	TRBJ1-4	.	TRBV15	TGTGCCACCAGCAGAGGGGGGGCTAGTGAAAAACTGTTTTTT	CATSRGGASEKLFF
.	TRBJ2-5	.	TRBV7-2	TGTGCCAGCAGCCCCGACCGGGGGGAGACCCAGTACTTC	CASSPDRGETQYF
.	TRBJ2-3	.	TRBV7-3	TGTGCCAGCAGCTTAACCATTCACGATACGCAGTATTTT	CASSLTIHDTQYF
TRBD1	TRBJ1-2	.	TRBV6-5	TGTGCCAGCAGAAAGGGGCAGGGGGCCTATGGCTACACCTTC	CASRKGQGAYGYTF
TRBD2	TRBJ2-3	once	TRBV5-4	TGTGCCAGCAGCCCCCTACTAGCGGGCCTTAGCACAGATACGCAGTATTTT	CASSPLLAGLSTDTQYF
.	TRBJ2-5	.	TRBV29-1	TGCAGCGTTGGACGACATGGTGAGACCCAGTACTTC	CSVGRHGETQYF
TRBD2	TRBJ2-1	.	TRBV5-6	TGTGCCAGCAGCTTCCCGGGACTAAACAATGAGCAGTTCTTC	CASSFPGLNNEQFF
.	TRBJ2-3	once	TRBV5-1	TGCGCCAGCAGCTTAAGGACGGCTACTGATACGCAGTATTTT	CASSLRTATDTQYF
.	TRBJ2-7	.	TRBV9	TGTGCCAGCAGCGTAGAGGTTAGCGGTGGCTCGCTCGAGCAGTACTTC	CASSVEVSGGSLEQYF
TRBD2	TRBJ2-7	.	TRBV5-1	TGCGCCAGCAGCTTGCGAGGGACTAGCGGGAACTACGAGCAGTACTTC	CASSLRGTSGNYEQYF
.	TRBJ1-5	.	TRBV7-6	TGTGCCAGCAGCTTCCGACAGGTCCCCGGGGGTCCGAATCAGCCCCAGCATTTT	CASSFRQVPGGPNQPQHF
.	TRBJ2-7	.	TRBV4-1	TGCGCCAGCAGCCAAGCTTCACCCGGCTACGAGCAGTACTTC	CASSQASPGYEQYF
.	TRBJ2-7	few	TRBV4-1	TGCGCCAGCAGTTCGTTTTCCCCGCAGGGCTCCTACGAGCAGTACTTC	CASSSFSPQGSYEQYF
.	TRBJ2-3	few	TRBV11-2	TGTGCCAGCAGCTTAGTGGTAGGGGCCCCACTCGATACGCAGTATTTT	CASSLVVGAPLDTQYF
.	TRBJ1-5	.	TRBV27	TGTGCCAGCAGTCCCTACAGGGTAAGGCAGCCCCAGCATTTT	CASSPYRVRQPQHF
.	TRBJ2-2	few	TRBV6-5	TGTGCCAGCGGGGGGAACACCGGGGAGCTGTTTTTT	CASGGNTGELFF
TRBD1	TRBJ1-1	few	TRBV7-8	TGTGCCAGCAGCCTGGACAGGGTAGCTTTCTTT	CASSLDRVAFF
.	TRBJ2-3	.	TRBV6-1	TGTGCCAGCAGTGATATGGCAGGGGTAGATACGCAGTATTTT	CASSDMAGVDTQYF
.	TRBJ1-3	few	TRBV9	TGTGCCAGCAGCGTAGACACCTCTGGAAACACCATATATTTT	CASSVDTSGNTIYF
TRBD2	TRBJ2-7	.	TRBV7-2	TGTGCCAGCAGCACCTCTAGCGGCAGGGACGAGCAGTACTTC	CASSTSSGRDEQYF
.	TRBJ2-5	.	TRBV5-1	TGCGCCACCAGCATCACGGACAGACAAGAGACCCAGTACTTC	CATSITDRQETQYF
.	TRBJ2-7	.	TRBV7-3	TGTGCCAGCAGCTTATCAGGCCCCACTTCCTACGAGCAGTACTTC	CASSLSGPTSYEQYF
.	TRBJ1-4	.	TRBV6-5	TGTGCCAGCAGTTCTTGGACTCGGGATGAAAAACTGTTTTTT	CASSSWTRDEKLFF
.	TRBJ2-1	.	TRBV10-3	TGTGCCATTAGGGGGGCCGGCTACAATGAGCAGTTCTTC	CAIRGAGYNEQFF
.	TRBJ2-1	few	TRBV18	TGTGCCAGCTCACCAGTGGGTGAGCAGTTCTTC	CASSPVGEQFF
.	TRBJ1-1	.	TRBV14	TGTGCCAGCAGCCAAGATCTGGGGATCGTGAACACTGAAGCTTTCTTT	CASSQDLGIVNTEAFF
TRBD1	TRBJ2-1	.	TRBV19	TGTGCCAGTAGTATTTTCCCGGGACAGGGACCTGAGCAGTTCTTC	CASSIFPGQGPEQFF
.	TRBJ1-5	few	TRBV6-1	TGTGCCAGCAGTGAAGCCGGATACTACTATCAGCCCCAGCATTTT	CASSEAGYYYQPQHF
TRBD2	TRBJ2-5	few	TRBV5-4	TGTGCCAGCAGCTTTGATTTGCGGGAGGCTGAGACCCAGTACTTC	CASSFDLREAETQYF
.	TRBJ1-2	.	TRBV6-5	TGTGCCAGCAGTTACCGCGCGACTCGACTCATTCTATTC	CASSYRATRLILF
.	TRBJ2-1	.	TRBV10-3	TGTGCCATCAGTGACAGGGGACGGGACAATGAGCAGTTCTTC	CAISDRGRDNEQFF
.	TRBJ2-7	once	TRBV5-6	TGTGCCTCGTCATCAACCTACGAGCAGTACTTC	CASSSTYEQYF
.	TRBJ1-5	.	TRBV28	TGTGCCACCTCACCGGGAGGGCCGGCAAATCAGCCCCAGCATTTT	CATSPGGPANQPQHF
.	TRBJ2-7	.	TRBV5-1	TGCGCCAGCAGCCGAAATTACGAGCAGTACTTC	CASSRNYEQYF
.	TRBJ1-5	.	TRBV4-1	TGCGCCAGCAGCCAAGATCCGGCTTACACAAATCAGCCCCAGCATTTT	CASSQDPAYTNQPQHF
.	TRBJ2-5	.	TRBV18	TGTGCCAGCTCACCAAAAGGAGGGGAGACCCAGTACTTC	CASSPKGGETQYF